The 15 T cell receptor beta chains below were found in one sample sequenced in a study of blood T cell repertoires in COVID-19. The data were produced by immunoSEQ multiplex PCR, yet TCRdb's version contains in-frame clones alone and is incomplete. The sample shows approximately 350,000 clones, more than 80% of them seen only once. Sequenced input: PBMCs or T cells enriched from blood (not recorded which). Source of these receptors: a man aged 18-30 years who had recovered from COVID-19.

This clone was seen a handful of times. J is TRBJ1-2 and V is TRBV18; D remains unclear. V dropped 0 bases and J dropped 7 bases, with 6 bases sitting between them. CDR1 is KGHSH and CDR2 is LQKENI in the germline V gene. CDR3 length: 12 residues. This CDR3 reads CASSPPSGGYTF. The CDR3 DNA is TGTGCCAGCTCACCACCGAGCGGTGGCTACACCTTC. The full variable domain, rest sourced from reference TRBV18 and TRBJ1-2, is NAGVMQNPRHLVRRRGQEARLRCSPMKGHSHVYWYRQLPEEGLKFMVYLQKENIIDESGMPKERFSAEFPKEGPSILRIQQVVRGDSAAYFCASSPPSGGYTFGSGTRLTVV.

The chain carries TRBV6-2 or TRBV6-3 and TRBJ2-1; 10 bases align to TRBD2. V lost 0 bases to trimming and J lost 8 bases; unmatched junction nucleotides: 13. The CDR3 runs to 18 residues. The germline V gene has CDR1 MNHEY and CDR2 SVGEGT. The CDR3 is CASSYSTWEAGGPDEQFF. The CDR3 DNA sequence: TGTGCCAGCAGTTACTCGACGTGGGAAGCGGGAGGGCCGGATGAGCAGTTCTTC.

This clone came up once. The gene calls are TRBV14 and TRBJ2-7; 10 bases agree with TRBD1. The germline CDR1 and CDR2 sequences are SGHDN and FVKESK. The J segment lost 3 bases and the V segment lost 1 base, leaving 3 bases of the junction unmatched. The CDR3 has 15 residues. The CDR3 bases are TGTGCCAGCAGCCAAGCATGGACAGGGGGCTACGAGCAGTACTTC. The encoded protein is CASSQAWTGGYEQYF.

The chain carries TRBV27 and TRBJ2-1, with TRBD1 matching 8 bases. The CDR3 extends over 15 amino acids. Germline CDR1 is MNHEY and CDR2 is SMNVEV (reference sequence). J lost 7 bases, V lost 1 base, and 6 bases had no gene match. The CDR3 region is CASSLYQGAGNEQFF. The DNA of the CDR3 is TGTGCCAGCAGTTTATACCAGGGGGCGGGGAATGAGCAGTTCTTC.

The CDR3 DNA follows: TGTGCCAGCAGCGCCCCTCATGGCTACACCTTC. Its protein is CASSAPHGYTF. V is TRBV9 and J is TRBJ1-2; D is unresolved. The germline V gene has CDR1 SGDLS and CDR2 YYNGEE. The CDR3 spans 11 residues. V lost 3 bases to trimming and J lost 6 bases, with 6 bases between them.

The gene calls are TRBV6-2 or TRBV6-3 and TRBJ2-7; the D gene is possibly TRBD2 (6 bases). CDR1 MNHEY and CDR2 SVGEGT come from the germline V gene. The CDR3 length is 15 residues. The ends were cut back, 4 bases at V and 7 bases at J, with 20 bases in the middle. The CDR3 region has the DNA TGTGCCAGCAGTTCAAGAGAACCCATAGGGAGGGAGCAGTACTTC. It translates to CASSSREPIGREQYF.

V and J are TRBV6-5 and TRBJ1-6; TRBD1 is a possible D gene (6 bases). CDR3 length equals 15 residues. In germline, CDR1 is MNHEY, CDR2 SVGAGI. The V end was cut by 0 bases, the J end by 6 bases, with 9 bases between. The DNA for the CDR3 is TGTGCCAGCAGTTACTCTTCAGGGGTTAATTCACCCCTCCACTTT. This translates into CASSYSSGVNSPLHF.

The J gene is TRBJ2-2, the V gene TRBV11-1; 8 bases match TRBD1. This CDR3 is built from 16 residues. Germline V gene data show CDR1 as SGHAT and CDR2 as FQDESV (reference sequence). V was pared by 6 bases and J by 0 bases, with 6 bases of the junction left unmatched. The CDR3: CASRRTGGTNTGELFF. The CDR3 coding sequence is TGTGCCAGCAGACGAACAGGGGGGACGAACACCGGGGAGCTGTTTTTT.

This rearrangement joins TRBV6-2 or TRBV6-3 to TRBJ2-1; 8 positions agree with TRBD2. The germline V gene encodes CDR1 MNHEY and CDR2 SVGEGT. J lost 5 bases, V lost 5 bases, and 8 bases had no gene match. The CDR3 extends over 15 amino acids. CDR3 residues: CASSPPQAGDNEQFF. The CDR3 nucleotides are TGTGCCAGCAGTCCCCCTCAAGCGGGAGACAATGAGCAGTTCTTC.

This chain connects TRBV19 to TRBJ2-1; D perhaps matches TRBD1 (6 bases). Germline CDR1 reads LNHDA; CDR2 reads SQIVND (reference sequence). Between the trimmed V and J ends, which lost 4 bases and 4 bases, there was a span of 8 bases. The CDR3 loop spans 13 amino acids. Here the CDR3 DNA reads TGTGCCAGTAGTAACCAGGGGTACAATGAGCAGTTCTTC. This codes for CASSNQGYNEQFF.

This sequence joins TRBV25-1 and TRBJ1-4; D remains ambiguous. Trimming took 3 bases from V and 7 from J, leaving 9 bases between them. The CDR3 has 13 amino acids. The germline gives CDR1 MGHDK, CDR2 SYGVNS. CDR3 protein: CASSEEGFEKLFF. In DNA, the CDR3 is TGTGCCAGCAGTGAGGAGGGTTTTGAAAAACTGTTTTTT.

CDR3 in amino acids: CASSQSGTGGARVNTEAFF. The CDR3, as DNA: TGCGCCAGCAGTCAATCTGGAACGGGGGGCGCGAGGGTGAACACTGAAGCTTTCTTT. The chain joins TRBV23-1 to TRBJ1-1, with D maybe TRBD1 (6 bases). TRBV23-1 carries the ORF label, with uncertain function. This CDR3 spans 19 amino acids. The V gene lost 0 bases and the J gene lost 0 bases, with 20 bases spanning the gap.

The chain couples TRBV5-5 to TRBJ1-2; D unclear. Germline loops: CDR1 SGHKS, CDR2 YYEKEE (reference sequence). Trimming took off 4 bases at V and 3 bases at J, with 16 bases between the two ends. The CDR3 is 15 residues long. The CDR3 DNA is TGTGCCAGCAGCCCCGGGCCGACGGAGGACTATGGCTACACCTTC. Translating gives CASSPGPTEDYGYTF.

This clone came up a few times. The rearrangement joins TRBV12-3 or TRBV12-4 to TRBJ1-2; D remains unclear. Trimming took 3 bases from V and 6 from J, leaving 11 bases between them. The CDR3 is 13 residues long. The CDR3 nucleotides are TGTGCCAGCAGTTTTAGGCTCGCGGATGGCTACACCTTC. This codes for CASSFRLADGYTF.

The V and J genes are TRBV5-1 and TRBJ2-3, with TRBD2 identical over 8 bases. The CDR3 loop spans 15 amino acids. The germline gives CDR1 SGHRS, CDR2 YFSETQ. Losses at the gene ends were 2 bases for V and 1 base for J; bases not matched to a gene: 3. CDR3: CASSFNSGGTDTQYF. DNA for the CDR3: TGCGCCAGCAGCTTTAATAGCGGGGGCACAGATACGCAGTATTTT.